The next 14 T cell receptor beta chains were all read from a single sample in a study of technical replicates of blood from a few donors. Assay used: immunoSEQ multiplex PCR; TCRdb lists only in-frame clones, some missing. The sample lists about 75,000 clones, approximately 96% occurring once. Specimen: T cells isolated from PBMCs. These receptors came from a human donor in good health.

This clone was recorded only once. The chain employs TRBV29-1 and TRBJ2-7, with a tentative D call TRBD2 (6 bases). This CDR3 contains 17 residues. Germline lookup yields CDR1 SQVTM and CDR2 ANQGSEA. V was clipped by 1 base and J by 2 bases, with 21 bases between them. CDR3 protein: CSVEAPLWRGTPYEQYF. In DNA, the CDR3 is TGCAGCGTTGAAGCGCCCTTATGGCGGGGAACCCCCTACGAGCAGTACTTC.

The chain links TRBV7-6 to TRBJ1-2; possible D gene TRBD1, 5 bases. The CDR3 is made up of 14 amino acids. From germline, CDR1 is SGHVS and CDR2 FNYEAQ. V was cut by 5 bases and J by 4 bases, with 14 bases left in between. In DNA form, the CDR3 reads TGTGCCAGCAGCCACCAGGGAGGTGGCTATGGCTACACCTTC. Translated, it gives CASSHQGGGYGYTF.

The V gene is TRBV7-2, the J gene TRBJ1-2; no clear D. The V end lost 5 bases, the J end lost 0 bases, and 7 bases lay between the germline ends. This CDR3 is built from 13 residues. Germline V gene data show CDR1 as SGHTA and CDR2 as FQGNSA. CDR3: CASSRFTNYGYTF. In DNA form, the CDR3 reads TGTGCCAGCAGCCGTTTTACTAACTATGGCTACACCTTC.

This chain connects TRBV6-5 to TRBJ2-5; 8 bases match TRBD1. The CDR3 spans 14 residues. Germline V gene data show CDR1 as MNHEY and CDR2 as SVGAGI. The J segment lost 3 bases and the V segment lost 2 bases, leaving 2 bases of the junction unmatched. The CDR3 is CASSYRTGKETQYF. DNA of the CDR3: TGTGCCAGCAGTTACCGGACAGGGAAAGAGACCCAGTACTTC.

J is TRBJ1-4 and V is TRBV6-5; D possibly corresponds to TRBD1 (6 bases). Germline assignment: CDR1 MNHEY and CDR2 SVGAGI. The CDR3 is made up of 15 amino acids. The V end lost 0 bases, the J end lost 2 bases, and 7 bases lay between the germline ends. This chain's CDR3 is CASSYSRGTNEKLFF. DNA for the CDR3: TGTGCCAGCAGTTACTCGAGGGGGACTAATGAAAAACTGTTTTTT.

V usage is TRBV7-9 and J usage is TRBJ2-1, with D possibly matching TRBD2 (6 bases). CDR3 length: 12 residues. V was pared by 11 bases and J by 10 bases, with 18 bases between. The germline CDR1 and CDR2 sequences are SEHNR and FQNEAQ (reference sequence). The CDR3 loop is CAGGNSGLEQFF. CDR3 coding DNA: TGTGCCGGAGGAAATAGCGGTTTGGAGCAGTTCTTC.

The chain joins TRBV9 to TRBJ2-6; possible D gene TRBD2, 5 bases. V lost 1 base and J lost 1, with 15 bases in between. Germline CDR1 and CDR2: SGDLS and YYNGEE. The CDR3 covers 18 residues. CDR3 protein: CASSVSGGAQSGANVLTF. Written as DNA, the CDR3 is TGTGCCAGCAGCGTATCAGGAGGAGCTCAATCTGGGGCCAACGTCCTGACTTTC.

In DNA, the CDR3 is TGTGCCAGCAGCTTATTCTCCCTAGAAGAAATCAACAATGAGCAGTTCTTC. As protein: CASSLFSLEEINNEQFF. The chain has TRBV11-2 and TRBJ2-1; unclear D gene. The V and J ends lost 2 bases and 5 bases respectively, with 19 bases between them. The germline CDR1 and CDR2 sequences are SGHAT and FQNNGV. This CDR3 is built from 17 residues.

The V gene is TRBV6-5, the J gene TRBJ1-1, with a weak D call TRBD1 (5 bases). The CDR3 contains 12 residues. The V gene's germline CDR1 is MNHEY and CDR2 SVGAGI. V was pared by 8 bases and J by 2 bases, with 9 bases between. The CDR3 region has the DNA TGTGCCAGCCGGCAGGGCAACACTGAAGCTTTCTTT. Translation gives CASRQGNTEAFF.

This chain uses TRBV27 with TRBJ2-7; TRBD2 aligns across 14 bases. The ends lost 4 bases at V and 13 bases at J; junction bases unmatched: 6. The CDR3 totals 13 residues. Germline V gene sequence: CDR1 MNHEY, CDR2 SMNVEV (reference sequence). CDR3 residues: CASSWGLAGERYF. In DNA, the CDR3 is TGTGCCAGCAGTTGGGGACTAGCGGGAGAAAGATACTTC.

This chain uses TRBV4-1 with TRBJ2-7, with 9 bases lining up with TRBD2. The CDR3 runs to 16 residues. J lost 7 bases, V lost 1 base, and 11 bases had no gene match. Germline loops: CDR1 MGHRA, CDR2 YSYEKL. The CDR3 sequence is CASSQVISGRRGEQYF. The CDR3 coding sequence is TGCGCCAGCAGCCAAGTCATAAGCGGGAGGCGAGGGGAGCAGTACTTC.

The chain carries TRBV4-2 and TRBJ2-1, with D maybe TRBD2 (5 bases). This CDR3 spans 18 amino acids. Germline CDR1 reads LGHNA; CDR2 reads YNFKEQ. Trimming removed 2 bases at V and 5 bases at J, with 22 bases between. The CDR3 DNA reads as TGTGCCAGCAGCCAAATGGGCGGGCCGAGTATGGGGAACAATGAGCAGTTCTTC. Translation: CASSQMGGPSMGNNEQFF.

V and J are TRBV9 and TRBJ1-5; 11 bases are a match to TRBD1. CDR3 length equals 15 residues. V lost 3 bases and J lost 6; bases outside the gene matches: 5. The germline gives CDR1 SGDLS, CDR2 YYNGEE. CDR3 sequence reads: CASSEGQGDFQPQHF. For the CDR3, the DNA is TGTGCCAGCAGCGAGGGACAGGGGGACTTTCAGCCCCAGCATTTT.

This chain links TRBV27 with TRBJ1-4; 8 bases match TRBD1. Trimming took 6 bases from V and 7 from J; bases not matched to a gene: 10. CDR1 and CDR2 from the germline V gene are MNHEY and SMNVEV (reference sequence). CDR3 size: 15 residues. DNA of the CDR3: TGTGCCAGCAGGCCCTTAGACAGGGGACGTGAAAAACTGTTTTTT. This encodes CASRPLDRGREKLFF.